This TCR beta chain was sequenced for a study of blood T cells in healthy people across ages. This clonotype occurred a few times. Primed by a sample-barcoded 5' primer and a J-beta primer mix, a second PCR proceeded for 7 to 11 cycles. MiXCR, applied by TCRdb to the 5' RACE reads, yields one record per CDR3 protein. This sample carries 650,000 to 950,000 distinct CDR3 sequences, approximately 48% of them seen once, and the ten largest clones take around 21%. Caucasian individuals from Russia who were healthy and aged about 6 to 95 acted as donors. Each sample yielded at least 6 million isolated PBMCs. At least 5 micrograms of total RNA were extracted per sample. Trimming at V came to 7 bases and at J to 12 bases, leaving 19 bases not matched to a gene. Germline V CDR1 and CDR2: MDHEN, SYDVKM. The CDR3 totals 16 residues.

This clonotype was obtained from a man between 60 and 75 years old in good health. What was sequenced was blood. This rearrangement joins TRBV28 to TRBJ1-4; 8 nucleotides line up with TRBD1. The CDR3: CASTPDRDRRPGELFF. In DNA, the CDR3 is TGTGCCAGCACCCCGGACCGGGACAGGAGACCTGGAGAACTGTTTTTT.